Listed here are 28 T cell receptor beta chains from one sample, sequenced in a study of long-term antiretroviral therapy in people with HIV (dated by TCRdb to the early 2020s). Sequencing of the TRB variable region was done with the immunoSEQ hsTCRB v3.0 assay at survey level resolution. In TCRdb, the immuneACCESS table is reduced to in-frame sequences with V and J assigned. These tables do not hold every clone; where another copy was compared, an unresolved V gene accounts for under half, and the others remain unexplained. This sample comprises tens of thousands of clones, roughly nine tenths of them detected only once. The ten biggest clones cover about 4% of the sample. This material consisted of unsorted PBMCs, taken 1.2 years after starting antiretroviral therapy. These receptor sequences come from a woman aged 45-65 years with HIV.

The chain recombines TRBV11-2 with TRBJ1-1, with 7 bases matching TRBD1. V lost 5 bases to trimming and J lost 4 bases; unmatched junction nucleotides: 7. The CDR3 totals 14 residues. Germline CDR1 reads SGHAT; CDR2 reads FQNNGV. CDR3: CASSRTGSGTEAFF. The CDR3 DNA is TGTGCCAGCAGCCGGACAGGTTCGGGCACTGAAGCTTTCTTT.

The chain links TRBV11-2 to TRBJ1-2; D perhaps matches TRBD1 (6 bases). This CDR3 has 15 amino acids. Trimming shortened V by 6 bases and J by 6 bases, and 20 bases separated the two germline ends. CDR1 and CDR2 (germline): SGHAT, FQNNGV. The CDR3 here is CASSRGRAGTDGYTF. In DNA, the CDR3 is TGTGCCAGCAGTAGGGGGAGGGCGGGTACCGATGGCTACACCTTC.

The gene calls are TRBV11-2 and TRBJ2-7; D is unclear. The germline V and J ends were trimmed by 1 base and 4 bases, with 8 bases remaining between them. Germline loops: CDR1 SGHAT, CDR2 FQNNGV. The CDR3 runs 13 residues. The CDR3 DNA sequence: TGTGCCAGCAGCTTAGTCGCTGGTTACGAGCAGTACTTC. It codes for CASSLVAGYEQYF.

V and J are TRBV7-9 and TRBJ1-1; D remains ambiguous. With 3 bases removed from V and 0 bases from J, the gap between germline ends came to 8 bases. The CDR3 loop spans 14 amino acids. Germline lookup yields CDR1 SEHNR and CDR2 FQNEAQ (reference sequence). CDR3 sequence reads: CASSFRGLNTEAFF. Written as DNA, the CDR3 is TGTGCCAGCAGCTTCCGGGGATTGAACACTGAAGCTTTCTTT.

The chain uses TRBV7-3 and TRBJ2-1; 7 nucleotides line up with TRBD2. There are 14 residues in the CDR3. The germline V gene encodes CDR1 SGHTA and CDR2 FQGTGA. The V and J ends lost 4 bases and 7 bases, in that order; junction bases with no gene match: 7. The CDR3, as DNA: TGTGCCAGCAGCTCACCGTGGGGGGGAAATGAGCAGTTCTTC. It yields the protein CASSSPWGGNEQFF.

The chain recombines TRBV5-5 with TRBJ2-3, with 14 bases fitting TRBD2. The CDR3 contains 18 residues. Germline trimming cut 4 bases from V and 0 bases from J; bases unmatched to any gene: 7. From germline, CDR1 is SGHKS and CDR2 YYEKEE (reference sequence). In DNA, the CDR3 is TGTGCCAGCAGCCCAGGACTAGCGGGGGGCCTTAGCACAGATACGCAGTATTTT. The encoded protein is CASSPGLAGGLSTDTQYF.

This clone was picked up a small number of times. The gene calls are TRBV30 and TRBJ1-2, with D maybe TRBD1 (6 bases). Per germline, CDR1 GTSNPN and CDR2 SVGIG (reference sequence). Trimming left V 3 bases short and J 4 bases short, with 12 bases between. CDR3 length: 13 residues. CDR3 region: CAWSAGVSYGYTF. The CDR3 coding sequence is TGTGCCTGGAGCGCAGGGGTCAGCTATGGCTACACCTTC. Combining the CDR3 with reference TRBV30 and TRBJ1-2 gives the whole variable domain SQTIHQWPATLVQPVGSPLSLECTVEGTSNPNLYWYRQAAGRGLQLLFYSVGIGQISSEVPQNLSASRPQDRQFILSSKKLLLSDSGFYLCAWSAGVSYGYTFGSGTRLTVV.

This chain joins TRBV30 and TRBJ2-2, with TRBD2 matching over 13 bases. Germline V gene data show CDR1 as GTSNPN and CDR2 as SVGIG (reference sequence). This CDR3 comprises 16 residues. With 3 bases clipped from V and 8 bases from J, the junction kept 9 bases outside the gene matches. Written as DNA, the CDR3 is TGTGCCTGGAGGCAGGGACTAGCGGGGATCGATGGGGAGCTGTTTTTT. This gives the protein CAWRQGLAGIDGELFF.

The V and J genes are TRBV6-5 and TRBJ1-1; D is uncertain. The CDR3 extends over 14 amino acids. Germline V lookup: CDR1 MNHEY, CDR2 SVGAGI. V lost 8 bases, J lost 11 bases, and 24 bases lay in between. The CDR3 spells CASRLIGVRSEAFF. The CDR3, as DNA: TGTGCCAGCCGTCTAATCGGCGTCCGGAGTGAGGCTTTCTTT.

The chain links TRBV5-5 to TRBJ2-2; D uncertain. Trimming took 6 bases from V and 7 from J, leaving 25 bases between them. The CDR3 spans 17 residues. Germline loops: CDR1 SGHKS, CDR2 YYEKEE (reference sequence). The CDR3 DNA reads as TGTGCCAGCACCGCTTACGGTCGGCAGCCCCAGGTCGGGGAGCTGTTTTTT. Translation: CASTAYGRQPQVGELFF. Looking up the rest from reference TRBV5-5 and TRBJ2-2 gives the full variable domain: DAGVTQSPTHLIKTRGQQVTLRCSPISGHKSVSWYQQVLGQGPQFIFQYYEKEERGRGNFPDRFSARQFPNYSSELNVNALLLGDSALYLCASTAYGRQPQVGELFFGEGSRLTVL.

The rearrangement uses TRBV7-6 and TRBJ2-5; D gene ambiguous. CDR1 is SGHVS and CDR2 is FNYEAQ in the germline V gene. V lost 5 bases and J lost 5, with 15 bases in between. This CDR3 region has 14 residues. The CDR3 sequence: CASSHHGKLETQYF. The CDR3 nucleotides read TGTGCCAGCAGCCACCATGGCAAGTTGGAGACCCAGTACTTC.

The chain links TRBV21-1 to TRBJ2-1; TRBD2 is the table's D call, not checked against the DNA. TRBV21-1 represents a pseudogene. There are 17 residues in the CDR3. CDR3 sequence: CASSPLGAQSSYNEQFF. Here the CDR3 DNA reads TGTGCCAGCAGCCCGCTCGGAGCGCAAAGCTCCTACAATGAGCAGTTCTTC.

The V gene is TRBV14, the J gene TRBJ2-1; 10 bases match TRBD2. Germline values: CDR1 SGHDN, CDR2 FVKESK. V lost 0 bases and J lost 3; bases outside the gene matches: 2. This CDR3 is 16 amino acids long. The chain's CDR3 is CASSQEIAGGYNEQFF. DNA of the CDR3: TGTGCCAGCAGCCAAGAGATAGCGGGGGGCTACAATGAGCAGTTCTTC. Full variable domain (outside the CDR3, taken from reference TRBV14 and TRBJ2-1): EAGVTQFPSHSVIEKGQTVTLRCDPISGHDNLYWYRRVMGKEIKFLLHFVKESKQDESGMPNNRFLAERTGGTYSTLKVQPAELEDSGVYFCASSQEIAGGYNEQFFGPGTRLTVL.

The genes are TRBV5-4 and TRBJ1-4, with D uncertain. This CDR3 has 13 amino acids. Germline CDR1 is SGHNT and CDR2 is YYREEE (reference sequence). Trimming took 9 bases from V and 8 from J, leaving 17 bases between them. DNA for the CDR3: TGTGCCACCGCGTCAGCCATGTCCGAAAAACTGTTTTTT. Translation gives CATASAMSEKLFF.

As DNA, the CDR3 is TGTGCCAGCAGTGAAGAAATGGGGGGAACCTACGAGCAGTACTTC. Protein sequence: CASSEEMGGTYEQYF. This chain uses TRBV6-1 with TRBJ2-7; perhaps TRBD2 as D (6 bases). CDR1 and CDR2 (germline): MNHNS, SASEGT. V was trimmed by 1 base and J by 2 bases, leaving 12 bases between them. The CDR3 is 15 residues long.

V and J are TRBV30 and TRBJ2-7; 11 nucleotides match TRBD1. This CDR3 has 13 amino acids. Germline CDR1 and CDR2: GTSNPN and SVGIG (reference sequence). The junction had 3 bases not matched to a gene; V was cut back by 5 bases and J by 3 bases. The CDR3 DNA reads as TGTGCCTGGGGGGACAGGGGGGGCTACGAGCAGTACTTC. This gives the protein CAWGDRGGYEQYF. The entire variable domain, with the rest obtained from reference TRBV30 and TRBJ2-7, is as follows: SQTIHQWPATLVQPVGSPLSLECTVEGTSNPNLYWYRQAAGRGLQLLFYSVGIGQISSEVPQNLSASRPQDRQFILSSKKLLLSDSGFYLCAWGDRGGYEQYFGPGTRLTVT.

This clone occurred once. Sequence at one end of the junction differs from germline and may be a read error. The chain couples TRBV7-7 to TRBJ2-7; possible D gene TRBD1, 6 bases. The CDR3 runs to 13 residues. The germline V gene has CDR1 SSHAT and CDR2 FNYEAQ (reference sequence). The CDR3 is CASSLARGGEQYF. In DNA, the CDR3 is TGTGCTAGCAGCTTAGCTAGAGGGGGTGAGCAGTACTTC.

V and J are TRBV6-5 and TRBJ2-1; 10 nucleotides match TRBD2. The V gene's germline CDR1 is MNHEY and CDR2 SVGAGI. V was clipped by 0 bases and J by 9 bases; unmatched bases: 5. The CDR3 sequence is 15 residues long. The CDR3 coding sequence is TGTGCCAGCAGTTACTCCAGCGGGGGGGCCGTTGAGCAGTTCTTC. Amino acid sequence: CASSYSSGGAVEQFF.

The V call is TRBV4-2, the J call TRBJ1-1; the D gene is possibly TRBD1 (5 bases). The CDR3 loop spans 14 amino acids. V was trimmed by 1 base and J by 0 bases, leaving 6 bases between them. Germline CDR1 is LGHNA and CDR2 is YNFKEQ. The CDR3 DNA follows: TGTGCCAGCAGCCAAGGACAGTTGAACACTGAAGCTTTCTTT. Translated: CASSQGQLNTEAFF.

This chain joins TRBV5-4 and TRBJ1-3; D gene unclear. Germline V gene sequence: CDR1 SGHNT, CDR2 YYREEE (reference sequence). The CDR3 has 12 residues. V lost 4 bases and J 7 bases, leaving 9 bases between the germline ends. The DNA of the CDR3 is TGTGCCAGCAGCGCTCACGGTAACACCATATATTTT. It codes for CASSAHGNTIYF.

Written as DNA, the CDR3 is TGTGCCAGCAGCCTGGGGACAGGGGACACTGAAGCTTTCTTT. As protein: CASSLGTGDTEAFF. The chain links TRBV5-5 to TRBJ1-1; TRBD1 matches 10 bases. J was trimmed by 3 bases and V by 4 bases; bases with no gene match: 3. Germline V gene sequence: CDR1 SGHKS, CDR2 YYEKEE (reference sequence). The CDR3 sequence is 14 residues long.

The gene calls are TRBV11-2 and TRBJ2-2, with 12 bases fitting TRBD2. Germline V lookup: CDR1 SGHAT, CDR2 FQNNGV. This CDR3 has 18 amino acids. The J segment lost 0 bases and the V segment lost 5 bases, leaving 7 bases of the junction unmatched. The CDR3 here is CASSPLAGGLSNTGELFF. The CDR3 DNA reads as TGTGCCAGCAGCCCACTAGCGGGGGGATTATCGAACACCGGGGAGCTGTTTTTT.

This sequence joins TRBV5-4 and TRBJ2-2; D ambiguous. The CDR3 totals 17 residues. Germline CDR1 reads SGHNT; CDR2 reads YYREEE (reference sequence). Trimming left V 0 bases short and J 7 bases short, with 19 bases between. CDR3 protein: CASSLGAPLAVGGELFF. The DNA of the CDR3 is TGTGCCAGCAGCTTGGGGGCCCCCCTGGCTGTCGGCGGGGAGCTGTTTTTT. Together with reference TRBV5-4 and TRBJ2-2, the CDR3 gives the full variable domain: ETGVTQSPTHLIKTRGQQVTLRCSSQSGHNTVSWYQQALGQGPQFIFQYYREEENGRGNFPPRFSGLQFPNYSSELNVNALELDDSALYLCASSLGAPLAVGGELFFGEGSRLTVL.

CDR3 protein: CASSPLDRGNQPQHF. CDR3 bases: TGTGCCAGCAGTCCCCTCGACAGGGGCAATCAGCCCCAGCATTTT. The chain links TRBV27 to TRBJ1-5; 7 bases map to TRBD1. The CDR3 has 15 amino acids. J was trimmed by 2 bases and V by 5 bases; bases with no gene match: 6. From germline, CDR1 is MNHEY and CDR2 SMNVEV (reference sequence).

V usage is TRBV10-1 and J usage is TRBJ1-1; no clear D. The CDR3 is made up of 13 amino acids. The V end was cut by 4 bases, the J end by 4 bases, with 10 bases between. Germline assignment: CDR1 WNHNN and CDR2 SYGVQD (reference sequence). The CDR3 DNA is TGCGCCAGCAGTGGAATTTTGGGCACTGAAGCTTTCTTT. Translated, it gives CASSGILGTEAFF.

CDR3 nucleotide sequence: TGTGCCAGCAGTGAATGGGCTAGTCGAGGAGAGACCCAGTACTTC. It codes for CASSEWASRGETQYF. The chain combines TRBV2 with TRBJ2-5, with D unresolved. The CDR3 totals 15 residues. Germline V CDR1 and CDR2: SNHLY, FYNNEI. The V end was cut by 2 bases, the J end by 4 bases, with 14 bases between.

The chain uses TRBV30 and TRBJ1-5; D is uncertain. The CDR3 is made up of 13 amino acids. The germline V gene encodes CDR1 GTSNPN and CDR2 SVGIG (reference sequence). Trimming pared 7 bases from V and 4 bases from J, leaving 14 bases between. The DNA of the CDR3 is TGTGCCTTGGAGTTGCAGTCTAATCAGCCCCAGCATTTT. As protein: CALELQSNQPQHF.

The V gene is TRBV5-1, the J gene TRBJ2-1, with TRBD2 identical over 7 bases. The length of the CDR3 is 14 residues. The trim removed 4 bases at V and 0 bases at J, leaving 1 base unmatched. Germline V gene data show CDR1 as SGHRS and CDR2 as YFSETQ. CDR3 DNA: TGCGCCAGCAGCGCGGGGGACTCCTACAATGAGCAGTTCTTC. Its translation is CASSAGDSYNEQFF.